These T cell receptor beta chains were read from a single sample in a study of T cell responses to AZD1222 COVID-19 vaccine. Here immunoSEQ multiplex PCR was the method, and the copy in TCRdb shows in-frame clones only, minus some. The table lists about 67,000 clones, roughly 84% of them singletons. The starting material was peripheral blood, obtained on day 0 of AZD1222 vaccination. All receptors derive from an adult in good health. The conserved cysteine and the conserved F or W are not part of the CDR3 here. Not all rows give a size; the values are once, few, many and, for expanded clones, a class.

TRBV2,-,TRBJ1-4,ASSPGGGDNEKLF
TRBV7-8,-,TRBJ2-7,ASSSLTGDSYEQY
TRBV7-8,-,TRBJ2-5,ASAVMTTQY
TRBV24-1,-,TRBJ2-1,ATSDLDGQNYNEQF
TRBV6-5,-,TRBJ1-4,ASRRDNINEKLF
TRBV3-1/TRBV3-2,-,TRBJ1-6,ASSQGMWNSPLH
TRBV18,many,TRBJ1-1,ASSPGQADTEAF
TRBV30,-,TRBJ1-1,AWSRGENTEAF
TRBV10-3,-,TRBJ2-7,AISDRGGIYEQY
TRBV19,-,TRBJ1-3,ASIRGRSGNTIY
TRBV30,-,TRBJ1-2,AWIPASLSNYGYT
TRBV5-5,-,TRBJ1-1,ASSTGQGLEAF
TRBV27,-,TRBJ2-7,ASSLRPSYEQY
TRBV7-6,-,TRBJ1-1,AMGTEAF
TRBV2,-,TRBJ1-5,ASKDKDWVQPQH
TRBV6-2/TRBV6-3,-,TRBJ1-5,ASSYSTTLKPSGQPQH
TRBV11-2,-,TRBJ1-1,ASSRGIRAHYTEAF
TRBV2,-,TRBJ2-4,ASSDWQGASAKNIQY
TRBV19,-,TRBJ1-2,ASSMDVRDYT
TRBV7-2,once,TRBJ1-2,ASSLDQGNYGYT
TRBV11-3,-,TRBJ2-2,ASSPGGGYTGELF
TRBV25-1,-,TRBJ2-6,ASSGWDRGPGANVLT
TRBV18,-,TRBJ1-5,ASSLGQHINQPQH
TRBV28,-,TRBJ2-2,ASSPISGRYGGELF
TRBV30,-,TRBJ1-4,AWMTGFNEKLF
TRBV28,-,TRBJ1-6,ASSSRTGLGSPLH
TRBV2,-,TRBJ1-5,ASSDRNRGQPQH
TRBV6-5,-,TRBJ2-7,AHGEHYEQY
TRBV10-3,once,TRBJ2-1,AIRGASTYNEQF
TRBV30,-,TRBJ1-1,AWIRQMNTEAF